These 18 T cell receptor beta chains share one sample of origin, sequenced in a study of cytomegalovirus exposure and HLA in healthy donors. Primers for the PCR totalled 60 Vbeta and 13 Jbeta. The table came from immunoSEQ multiplex PCR; TCRdb's copy has only in-frame clones and leaves some out. This table has 95,000 to 150,000 clones, under 90% appearing once. Material: PBMCs. These receptors were collected from a female donor in good health and CMV-seropositive.

The chain is built from TRBV28 and TRBJ2-5; 7 bases fit TRBD2. V gave up 3 bases and J gave up 5 bases; unmatched junction bases: 6. This CDR3 is built from 14 residues. Looked up from germline, CDR1 is MDHEN and CDR2 is SYDVKM. CDR3 residues: CASSLGGSRETQYF. The CDR3 DNA reads TGTGCCAGCAGTTTGGGGGGGTCTCGGGAGACCCAGTACTTC.

This clone was counted only a few times. J is TRBJ1-2 and V is TRBV5-1, with 12 positions matching TRBD1. V lost 3 bases, J lost 8 bases, and 8 bases stayed unmatched. CDR3 size: 15 residues. In germline, CDR1 is SGHRS, CDR2 YFSETQ. The CDR3 DNA reads as TGCGCCAGCAGCTACCCGGGACAGGGGGCCGGGGGCTACACCTTC. Amino acids: CASSYPGQGAGGYTF.

J is TRBJ2-2 and V is TRBV5-4; possibly TRBD2 for D (6 bases). CDR1 SGHNT and CDR2 YYREEE come from the germline V gene (reference sequence). Deletions cut 6 bases from V and 1 base from J, with 16 bases between. The CDR3 extends over 16 amino acids. The DNA for the CDR3 is TGTGCCAGCAACCCGGGACGGGAGCGGAACACCGGGGAGCTGTTTTTT. Amino acids: CASNPGRERNTGELFF.

The CDR3 coding sequence is TGTGCCTGGCAAAGTGGGGCAAATCAGCCCCAGCATTTT. Its protein product is CAWQSGANQPQHF. This rearrangement joins TRBV30 to TRBJ1-5; perhaps TRBD1 as D (5 bases). Germline CDR1 GTSNPN, CDR2 SVGIG (reference sequence). The V gene lost 5 bases and the J gene lost 4 bases, with 12 bases spanning the gap. The CDR3 is 13 amino acids.

The gene calls are TRBV7-3 and TRBJ2-3; 8 nucleotides agree with TRBD2. In germline, CDR1 is SGHTA, CDR2 FQGTGA. This CDR3 is built from 15 residues. With V trimmed by 2 bases and J by 3 bases, 4 bases remained unmatched. CDR3 sequence (DNA): TGTGCCAGCAGCTTAGAAAGACTAGCGACAGATACGCAGTATTTT. Amino acid sequence: CASSLERLATDTQYF.

The chain joins TRBV9 to TRBJ1-2; perhaps TRBD1 as D (5 bases). CDR1 and CDR2 (germline): SGDLS, YYNGEE. V lost 4 bases and J 5 bases, leaving 15 bases between the germline ends. The CDR3 is 14 residues long. CDR3 protein: CASSPAGGGYGYTF. CDR3 DNA sequence: TGTGCCAGCAGCCCTGCGGGGGGGGGATATGGCTACACCTTC.

This rearrangement joins TRBV5-1 to TRBJ2-1; a weak D match, TRBD1 (6 bases). Germline V gene lookup returns CDR1 SGHRS and CDR2 YFSETQ. This CDR3 is built from 13 residues. V lost 4 bases to trimming and J lost 5 bases, with 10 bases between them. CDR3 sequence: CASSNYRDNEQFF. Written as DNA, the CDR3 is TGCGCCAGCAGCAACTACAGGGACAATGAGCAGTTCTTC.

The chain has TRBV4-1 and TRBJ2-3, with 10 bases matching TRBD2. This CDR3 has 18 residues. The J segment lost 5 bases and the V segment lost 0 bases, leaving 11 bases of the junction unmatched. Germline V gene lookup returns CDR1 MGHRA and CDR2 YSYEKL. The CDR3 region has the DNA TGCGCCAGCAGCCAAGATCTGAAAGCGGGGGGGCGGCTAGATACGCAGTATTTT. This gives the protein CASSQDLKAGGRLDTQYF.

The V gene is TRBV5-1, the J gene TRBJ1-5, with D unclear. V was shortened by 0 bases and J by 6 bases, with 7 bases between the two germline ends. The CDR3 sequence is 13 residues long. The germline CDR1 and CDR2 sequences are SGHRS and YFSETQ. Written as DNA, the CDR3 is TGCGCCAGCAGCTTGGCGGGGTTTCAGCCCCAGCATTTT. It encodes CASSLAGFQPQHF.

This rearrangement joins TRBV30 to TRBJ1-6; 7 bases fit TRBD1. CDR1 and CDR2 from the germline V gene are GTSNPN and SVGIG (reference sequence). V was clipped by 0 bases and J by 0 bases; unmatched bases: 8. This CDR3 contains 18 residues. As DNA, the CDR3 is TGTGCCTGGAGTGTACGAGGGGGCGCTAGCTCCTATAATTCACCCCTCCACTTT. Translation: CAWSVRGGASSYNSPLHF. The full variable domain, its missing parts supplied by reference TRBV30 and TRBJ1-6, is SQTIHQWPATLVQPVGSPLSLECTVEGTSNPNLYWYRQAAGRGLQLLFYSVGIGQISSEVPQNLSASRPQDRQFILSSKKLLLSDSGFYLCAWSVRGGASSYNSPLHFGNGTRLTVT.

The chain has TRBV5-1 and TRBJ2-5; 8 positions match TRBD2. The CDR3 is 14 amino acids. Losses at the gene ends were 4 bases for V and 1 base for J; bases not matched to a gene: 3. Germline CDR1 and CDR2: SGHRS and YFSETQ. CDR3 sequence (DNA): TGCGCCAGCAGCGTAGGGACTAGCCAAGAGACCCAGTACTTC. It translates to CASSVGTSQETQYF.

This clone was picked up one time. In the same sample, other DNA sequences code for this CDR3. This rearrangement joins TRBV5-1 to TRBJ2-2; D unclear. Trimming left V 1 base short and J 3 bases short, with 4 bases between. Germline V CDR1 and CDR2: SGHRS, YFSETQ. The CDR3 length is 13 residues. The CDR3 nucleotides are TGCGCCAGCAGCTTGCCTGACACCGGGGAGCTGTTTTTT. Its translation: CASSLPDTGELFF.

V gene TRBV19 combines with J gene TRBJ2-3; 8 nucleotides agree with TRBD1. J was trimmed by 8 bases and V by 3 bases; bases with no gene match: 13. In germline, CDR1 is LNHDA, CDR2 SQIVND (reference sequence). CDR3 size: 16 residues. In DNA, the CDR3 is TGTGCCAGTAGTATCCAGGGACAGGCGTCGATGGGTACGCAGTATTTT. Translated: CASSIQGQASMGTQYF.

V usage is TRBV27 and J usage is TRBJ2-7; 8 bases fit TRBD1. The V and J ends lost 8 bases and 5 bases, in that order; junction bases with no gene match: 17. Germline CDR1 is MNHEY and CDR2 is SMNVEV (reference sequence). The CDR3 has 16 amino acids. The CDR3 DNA reads TGTGCCAGCCGTCGAGTCTCCGGGACAGGTTACGACGAGCAGTACTTC. Translated: CASRRVSGTGYDEQYF.

A few counts support this clone. The chain recombines TRBV7-6 with TRBJ1-1; TRBD1 is a possible D gene (5 bases). The CDR3 is 14 amino acids. Germline V CDR1 and CDR2: SGHVS, FNYEAQ. V was pared by 5 bases and J by 3 bases, with 13 bases between. The CDR3 bases are TGTGCCAGCAGCCCTCAAATAGGGGACACTGAAGCTTTCTTT. This gives the protein CASSPQIGDTEAFF.

The rearrangement links TRBV7-8 to TRBJ1-2; no clear D. The CDR3 extends over 15 amino acids. Germline CDR1 SGHVS, CDR2 FQNEAQ. V lost 6 bases, J lost 4 bases, and 18 bases lay in between. Here the CDR3 reads CASRPMGGQGYGYTF. The CDR3 bases are TGTGCCAGCAGACCTATGGGAGGGCAAGGCTATGGCTACACCTTC.

The chain combines TRBV2 with TRBJ2-2; D not certain. The V end lost 7 bases, the J end lost 4 bases, and 13 bases lay between the germline ends. This CDR3 is built from 14 residues. Per the germline V gene, CDR1 is SNHLY and CDR2 is FYNNEI. CDR3 in amino acids: CASKQAGTTGELFF. CDR3 in DNA: TGTGCCAGCAAGCAGGCAGGTACCACCGGGGAGCTGTTTTTT.

The gene calls are TRBV27 and TRBJ1-6; D call uncertain. The germline V and J ends were trimmed by 2 bases and 6 bases, with 11 bases remaining between them. CDR3 length equals 15 residues. Germline lookup yields CDR1 MNHEY and CDR2 SMNVEV (reference sequence). The CDR3 nucleotides read TGTGCCAGCAGTTTAACTGTTCTAAGTAATTCACCCCTCCACTTT. Its protein is CASSLTVLSNSPLHF.